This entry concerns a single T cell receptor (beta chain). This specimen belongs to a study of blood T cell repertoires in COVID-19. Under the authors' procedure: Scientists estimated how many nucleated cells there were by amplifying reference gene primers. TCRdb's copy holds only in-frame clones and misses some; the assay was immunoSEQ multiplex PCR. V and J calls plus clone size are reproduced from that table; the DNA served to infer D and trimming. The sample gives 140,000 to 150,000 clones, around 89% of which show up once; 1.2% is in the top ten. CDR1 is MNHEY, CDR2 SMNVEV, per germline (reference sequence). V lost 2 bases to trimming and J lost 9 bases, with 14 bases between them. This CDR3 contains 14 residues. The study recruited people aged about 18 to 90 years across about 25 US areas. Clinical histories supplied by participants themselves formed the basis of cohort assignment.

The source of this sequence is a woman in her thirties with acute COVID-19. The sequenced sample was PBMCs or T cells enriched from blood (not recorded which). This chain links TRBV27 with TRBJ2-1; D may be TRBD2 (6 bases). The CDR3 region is CASSLAFGLTEQFF. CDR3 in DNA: TGTGCCAGCAGTTTAGCCTTCGGACTAACTGAGCAGTTCTTC.